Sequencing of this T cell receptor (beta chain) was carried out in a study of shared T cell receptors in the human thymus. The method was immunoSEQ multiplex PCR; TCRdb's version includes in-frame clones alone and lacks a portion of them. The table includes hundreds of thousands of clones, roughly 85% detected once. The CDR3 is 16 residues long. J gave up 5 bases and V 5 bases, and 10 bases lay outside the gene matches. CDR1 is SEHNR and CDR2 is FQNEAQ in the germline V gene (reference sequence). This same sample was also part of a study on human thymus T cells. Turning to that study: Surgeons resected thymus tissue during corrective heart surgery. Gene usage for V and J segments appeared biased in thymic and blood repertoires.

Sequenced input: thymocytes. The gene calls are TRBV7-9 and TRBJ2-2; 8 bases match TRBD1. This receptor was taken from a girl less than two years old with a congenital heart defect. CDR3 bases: TGTGCCAGCAGCGCCGGGACAGGCGTCGGGACCGGGGAGCTGTTTTTT. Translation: CASSAGTGVGTGELFF.